This record looks at one T cell receptor beta chain sequence and its context. This sample was taken from a study of blood T cell repertoires in COVID-19. Generated by immunoSEQ multiplex PCR, the TCRdb table keeps only in-frame clones and is missing some. The repertoire has around 150,000 clones, more than 80% of them found once; the top ten carry 2.5% to 3.5%. The CDR3 covers 15 residues. J gave up 3 bases and V 6 bases, and 8 bases lay outside the gene matches. CDR1 is LGHNT, CDR2 FRNRAP, per germline. The receptor was isolated from a man in his 60s with acute or convalescent COVID-19. The chain uses TRBV12-5 and TRBJ1-1; 9 bases line up with TRBD1. Sequenced input: peripheral blood. The CDR3 spells CASGRQGGIDTEAFF. In nucleotides, the CDR3 is TGTGCTAGTGGCCGACAGGGGGGAATTGACACTGAAGCTTTCTTT.